A single sample gave rise to the 26 T cell receptor beta chains below, sequenced in a study of neurological immune-mediated disorders. TCRdb re-called the 5' RACE reads with MiXCR, one entry per CDR3 protein. The data show roughly 48,000 distinct CDR3 sequences, roughly an eighth seen once. Noted time point: longitudinal time-point 3. Sequences were obtained from PBMCs. The receptors were sampled from a male donor with HTLV-1-associated myelopathy (HAM/TSP).

The sample holds a few counts of this clonotype. It may be a read error: a sequence one base away is much more abundant. This chain connects TRBV6-5 to TRBJ2-1, with D tentatively TRBD1 (6 bases). Germline CDR1 is MNHEY and CDR2 is SVGAGI. The ends were cut back, 10 bases at V and 8 bases at J, with 15 bases in the middle. CDR3 length: 12 residues. CDR3 nucleotides: TGTGCCAACAGGCACAGGGCACATGAGCAGTTCTTC. The encoded protein is CANRHRAHEQFF.

This clonotype occurred many times. The gene calls are TRBV29-1 and TRBJ1-5; perhaps TRBD1 as D (5 bases). V lost 7 bases, J lost 0 bases, and 7 bases lay in between. Germline V gene sequence: CDR1 SQVTM, CDR2 ANQGSEA. This CDR3 is 12 amino acids long. The CDR3 region is CSAQDSNQPQHF. DNA for the CDR3: TGCAGCGCACAGGATAGCAATCAGCCCCAGCATTTT.

This clonotype was counted many times. This chain uses TRBV5-6 with TRBJ2-5; 8 nucleotides line up with TRBD2. Germline V gene data show CDR1 as SGHDT and CDR2 as YYEEEE. This CDR3 is built from 14 residues. Unmatched junction bases numbered 5, after V lost 2 bases and J lost 5 bases. CDR3 in DNA: TGTGCCAGCAGCTTCGGGGGGGGCTCTGAGACCCAGTACTTC. It is translated as CASSFGGGSETQYF.

This clonotype was seen many times. The rearrangement uses TRBV4-1 and TRBJ2-2; D might be TRBD2 (6 bases). This CDR3 region has 17 residues. Per germline, CDR1 MGHRA and CDR2 YSYEKL. Deletions cut 0 bases from V and 0 bases from J, with 11 bases between. The chain's CDR3 is CASSQEGPGANTGELFF. CDR3 coding DNA: TGCGCCAGCAGCCAAGAAGGTCCGGGGGCGAACACCGGGGAGCTGTTTTTT.

This clonotype was counted ten times or more. This chain joins TRBV2 and TRBJ1-3, with D perhaps matching TRBD1 (5 bases). V was trimmed by 8 bases and J by 1 base, leaving 12 bases between them. Germline assignment: CDR1 SNHLY and CDR2 FYNNEI. The CDR3 consists of 14 residues. This chain's CDR3 is CASRETVSGNTIYF. In DNA form, the CDR3 reads TGTGCCAGCCGAGAGACAGTTTCTGGAAACACCATATATTTT.

This clonotype has ten or more counts. This chain's CDR3 is CASSVARRTEAFF. CDR3 bases: TGTGCCAGCAGTGTCGCCAGGAGGACTGAAGCTTTCTTT. The gene calls are TRBV7-2 and TRBJ1-1; no clear D gene. V shed 6 bases and J shed 5 bases, with 13 bases lying between them. Germline loops: CDR1 SGHTA, CDR2 FQGNSA. This CDR3 is 13 amino acids long.

At least ten counts were recorded for this clonotype. The V and J genes are TRBV6-2 or TRBV6-3 and TRBJ2-1; 11 bases map to TRBD2. The CDR3 spans 15 residues. Germline V gene lookup returns CDR1 MNHEY and CDR2 SVGEGT. V shed 6 bases and J 7 bases; nucleotides not matched to a gene: 8. CDR3 loop: CASRTLAGARNEQFF. The DNA of the CDR3 is TGTGCCAGCAGAACACTAGCGGGGGCTCGTAATGAGCAGTTCTTC.

This clonotype was detected only once. At one of its ends the junction is not consistent with the germline gene, which may arise from a read error. The chain links TRBV18 to TRBJ2-3; D is uncertain. The CDR3 totals 15 residues. CDR1 and CDR2 from the germline V gene are KGHSH and LQKENI. The CDR3 DNA sequence: TGTGGCAGCTCCTCGTCCATAATCGGGACAGATACGCAGTATTTT. The encoded protein is CGSSSSIIGTDTQYF. The whole variable domain, filled in from reference TRBV18 and TRBJ2-3, reads NAGVMQNPRHLVRRRGQEARLRCSPMKGHSHVYWYRQLPEEGLKFMVYLQKENIIDESGMPKERFSAEFPKEGPSILRIQQVVRGDSAAYFCGSSSSIIGTDTQYFGPGTRLTVL.

This clonotype was picked up many times. The CDR3 DNA follows: TGCGCCAGCAGCCTGGGACAAGGGGCTGGGGCCAACGTCCTGACTTTC. It codes for CASSLGQGAGANVLTF. The rearrangement joins TRBV5-1 to TRBJ2-6; perhaps TRBD1 as D (6 bases). The V gene lost 4 bases and the J gene lost 2 bases, with 13 bases spanning the gap. The CDR3 contains 16 residues. Germline V gives CDR1 SGHRS, CDR2 YFSETQ. The variable domain in full, with the rest retrieved from reference TRBV5-1 and TRBJ2-6, is KAGVTQTPRYLIKTRGQQVTLSCSPISGHRSVSWYQQTPGQGLQFLFEYFSETQRNKGNFPGRFSGRQFSNSRSEMNVSTLELGDSALYLCASSLGQGAGANVLTFGAGSRLTVL.

The table lists this clonotype with many counts. The J gene is TRBJ1-2, the V gene TRBV7-2, with a possible D match to TRBD1 (6 bases). This CDR3 is built from 16 residues. V was shortened by 4 bases and J by 7 bases, with 22 bases between the two germline ends. Germline CDR1 and CDR2: SGHTA and FQGNSA. Here the CDR3 DNA reads TGTGCCAGCAGCTCCCGGTCTGGGGGGGCGCACATTGGCTACACCTTC. This gives the protein CASSSRSGGAHIGYTF.

This clonotype was recorded at least ten times. The chain employs TRBV12-3 or TRBV12-4 and TRBJ1-1, with TRBD1 identical over 9 bases. The trim removed 3 bases at V and 1 base at J, leaving 12 bases unmatched. The CDR3 totals 18 residues. The DNA of the CDR3 is TGTGCCAGCAGTTTCCGAACATCAAAGACAGGGGGGAACACTGAAGCTTTCTTT. Translating it yields CASSFRTSKTGGNTEAFF.

This clonotype came up many times. This chain uses TRBV6-2 or TRBV6-3 with TRBJ2-1; D is possibly TRBD2 (6 bases). Trimming cost V 7 bases and J 6 bases, with 13 bases left between them. CDR3 length: 13 residues. Germline V gene lookup returns CDR1 MNHEY and CDR2 SVGEGT. The CDR3 DNA follows: TGTGCCAGCACCGCACTAGCCCCCAATGAGCAGTTCTTC. Its protein product is CASTALAPNEQFF.

This clonotype came up many times. The chain has TRBV5-1 and TRBJ2-2; D ambiguous. V was pared by 4 bases and J by 0 bases, with 10 bases between. CDR1 is SGHRS and CDR2 is YFSETQ in the germline V gene. The CDR3 extends over 15 amino acids. CDR3 nucleotide sequence: TGCGCCAGCAGCCCCCAGATGTCGAACACCGGGGAGCTGTTTTTT. Translation gives CASSPQMSNTGELFF.

At least ten counts were recorded for this clonotype. The chain recombines TRBV7-9 with TRBJ1-6; D is ambiguous. The V and J ends lost 5 bases and 7 bases respectively, with 9 bases between them. The CDR3 spans 13 residues. Germline V gene lookup returns CDR1 SEHNR and CDR2 FQNEAQ (reference sequence). The CDR3 region has the DNA TGTGCCAGCAGCAGGGATTTAAATTCACCCCTCCACTTT. As protein: CASSRDLNSPLHF.

This clonotype was seen many times. This rearrangement joins TRBV7-2 to TRBJ2-5; D is uncertain. V shed 5 bases and J shed 1 base, with 8 bases lying between them. The CDR3 contains 13 residues. Germline CDR1 is SGHTA and CDR2 is FQGNSA. Here the CDR3 DNA reads TGTGCCAGCAGCCTCGGATTCCAAGAGACCCAGTACTTC. Translating gives CASSLGFQETQYF.

This clonotype was found a few times. This rearrangement joins TRBV20-1 to TRBJ1-4; D remains ambiguous. Trimming removed 1 base from V and 4 bases from J, with 10 bases in between. CDR3 length equals 14 residues. CDR1 is DFQATT, CDR2 SNEGSKA, per germline (reference sequence). In DNA form, the CDR3 reads TGCAGTGCTAGAGCAAAAGGGCTTAATGAAAAACTGTTTTTT. This codes for CSARAKGLNEKLFF.

This clonotype was counted many times. The V call is TRBV28, the J call TRBJ2-7, with D uncertain. This CDR3 region has 18 residues. Germline V gives CDR1 MDHEN, CDR2 SYDVKM. The V gene lost 4 bases and the J gene lost 0 bases, with 22 bases spanning the gap. CDR3 residues: CASSYPPPIDTTSYEQYF. The DNA for the CDR3 is TGTGCCAGCAGTTACCCCCCACCCATCGATACTACCTCCTACGAGCAGTACTTC.

This clonotype has at least ten counts. The chain uses TRBV20-1 and TRBJ1-2; 7 bases map to TRBD1. V lost 1 base to trimming and J lost 6 bases; unmatched junction nucleotides: 5. Germline V gene data show CDR1 as DFQATT and CDR2 as SNEGSKA (reference sequence). CDR3 length: 13 amino acids. This CDR3 is CSARVAGGDGYTF. Written as DNA, the CDR3 is TGCAGTGCTAGAGTGGCAGGGGGGGATGGCTACACCTTC.

This clonotype has just one count. V gene TRBV7-9 combines with J gene TRBJ2-3; 7 nucleotides align to TRBD1. Trimming cost V 4 bases and J 11 bases; bases outside gene matches: 12. This CDR3 is built from 14 residues. Germline-derived CDR1 and CDR2 are SEHNR and FQNEAQ (reference sequence). CDR3 loop: CASSSQGSPNEQYF. Here the CDR3 DNA reads TGTGCCAGCAGCTCACAGGGGTCCCCAAATGAGCAGTATTTT.

This clonotype was counted ten times or more. The chain recombines TRBV7-9 with TRBJ1-1; no firm D call. Per the germline V gene, CDR1 is SEHNR and CDR2 is FQNEAQ (reference sequence). The CDR3 is made up of 12 amino acids. V lost 6 bases, J lost 5 bases, and 10 bases lay in between. CDR3 coding DNA: TGTGCCAGCAGTCAGTCTTGGACTGAAGCTTTCTTT. Translation gives CASSQSWTEAFF.

This clonotype was found many times. The V gene is TRBV12-3 or TRBV12-4, the J gene TRBJ1-4, with D unresolved. The CDR3 has 15 amino acids. V was pared by 5 bases and J by 8 bases, with 18 bases between. CDR3 nucleotides: TGTGCCAGCAGTACAGACGCGCGGTCCGGGGAAAAACTGTTTTTT. The encoded protein is CASSTDARSGEKLFF.

This clonotype was counted a few times. The CDR3 DNA reads as TGTGCCAGCAGCGTCCTTGTTCGGGGGTATAACACCGGGGAGCTGTTTTTT. This encodes CASSVLVRGYNTGELFF. The chain employs TRBV7-6 and TRBJ2-2; perhaps TRBD2 as D (6 bases). Germline V gene lookup returns CDR1 SGHVS and CDR2 FNYEAQ. This CDR3 is 17 amino acids long. V was trimmed by 5 bases and J by 2 bases, leaving 18 bases between them.

Many counts were recorded for this clonotype. The rearrangement uses TRBV6-5 and TRBJ1-1, with 8 bases matching TRBD1. In germline, CDR1 is MNHEY, CDR2 SVGAGI. The V and J ends lost 2 bases and 5 bases, in that order; junction bases with no gene match: 7. The CDR3 spans 15 residues. CDR3 sequence reads: CASSYTWTGRTEAFF. The CDR3 coding sequence is TGTGCCAGCAGTTACACTTGGACAGGGAGAACTGAAGCTTTCTTT.

Many counts were recorded for this clonotype. The chain has TRBV5-5 and TRBJ2-7; D could derive from TRBD1 or TRBD2 (6 bases each). The CDR3 extends over 17 amino acids. Germline V gene data show CDR1 as SGHKS and CDR2 as YYEKEE (reference sequence). V lost 4 bases to trimming and J lost 0 bases, with 20 bases between them. DNA of the CDR3: TGTGCCAGCAGCGATATTGTGTGGGGGGCGGACTCCTACGAGCAGTACTTC. Amino acid sequence: CASSDIVWGADSYEQYF. Combining the CDR3 with reference TRBV5-5 and TRBJ2-7 gives the whole variable domain DAGVTQSPTHLIKTRGQQVTLRCSPISGHKSVSWYQQVLGQGPQFIFQYYEKEERGRGNFPDRFSARQFPNYSSELNVNALLLGDSALYLCASSDIVWGADSYEQYFGPGTRLTVT.

This clonotype was picked up many times. The rearrangement joins TRBV4-3 to TRBJ2-1, with 7 bases aligning to TRBD1. From germline, CDR1 is LGHNA and CDR2 YSLEER. J lost 5 bases, V lost 4 bases, and 8 bases had no gene match. This CDR3 comprises 15 residues. The CDR3 region is CASSLQGSSDNEQFF. The CDR3 nucleotides are TGCGCCAGCAGCCTACAGGGGAGTTCGGACAATGAGCAGTTCTTC.

This clonotype was observed many times. This rearrangement joins TRBV5-1 to TRBJ2-5; D is undetermined. CDR1 is SGHRS, CDR2 YFSETQ, per germline. The V and J ends lost 5 bases and 4 bases respectively, with 12 bases between them. This CDR3 is built from 13 residues. The CDR3 loop reads CASSFYRGETQYF. Here the CDR3 DNA reads TGCGCCAGCAGTTTCTACAGAGGAGAGACCCAGTACTTC.